This T cell receptor beta chain stems from a study of blood T cell repertoires in COVID-19. Germline V lookup: CDR1 MNHEY, CDR2 SVGAGI. The CDR3 runs to 15 residues. The V segment lost 5 bases and the J segment 6 bases; nucleotides outside the gene matches: 10. Authors' methods: The assay estimated nucleated cells by amplifying reference gene primers. Some clones are missing from TCRdb's copy, which holds only in-frame ones; the method was immunoSEQ multiplex PCR. The V and J calls and the clone size are those of that table, but D and trimming were determined from the DNA. The sample lists 90,000 to 120,000 clones; about 91% were seen once.

The chain links TRBV6-5 to TRBJ2-3; 8 nucleotides line up with TRBD2. Sequencing was performed on peripheral blood. This TCR came from a human donor in a cohort sampled during active COVID-19. The CDR3: CASSMGGGRGDTQYF. The CDR3 DNA is TGTGCCAGCAGTATGGGCGGGGGGCGTGGTGATACGCAGTATTTT.